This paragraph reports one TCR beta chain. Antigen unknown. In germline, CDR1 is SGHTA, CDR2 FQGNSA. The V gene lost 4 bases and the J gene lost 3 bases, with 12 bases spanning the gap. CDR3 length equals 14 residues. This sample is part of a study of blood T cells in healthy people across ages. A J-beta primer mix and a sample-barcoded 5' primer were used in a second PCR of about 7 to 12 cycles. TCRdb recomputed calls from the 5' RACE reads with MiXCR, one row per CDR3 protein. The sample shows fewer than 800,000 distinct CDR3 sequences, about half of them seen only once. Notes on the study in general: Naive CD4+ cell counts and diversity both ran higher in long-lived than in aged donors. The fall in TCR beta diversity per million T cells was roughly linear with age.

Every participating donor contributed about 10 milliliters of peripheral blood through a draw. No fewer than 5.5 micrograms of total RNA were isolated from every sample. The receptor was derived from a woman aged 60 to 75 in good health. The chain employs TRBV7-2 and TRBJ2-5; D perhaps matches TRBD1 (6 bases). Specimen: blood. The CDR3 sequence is CASSSQTGEETQYF. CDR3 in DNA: TGTGCCAGCAGCTCGCAGACAGGTGAAGAGACCCAGTACTTC. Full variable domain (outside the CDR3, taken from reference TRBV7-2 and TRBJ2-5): GAGVSQSPSNKVTEKGKDVELRCDPISGHTALYWYRQSLGQGLEFLIYFQGNSAPDKSGLPSDRFSAERTGGSVSTLTIQRTQQEDSAVYLCASSSQTGEETQYFGPGTRLLVL.